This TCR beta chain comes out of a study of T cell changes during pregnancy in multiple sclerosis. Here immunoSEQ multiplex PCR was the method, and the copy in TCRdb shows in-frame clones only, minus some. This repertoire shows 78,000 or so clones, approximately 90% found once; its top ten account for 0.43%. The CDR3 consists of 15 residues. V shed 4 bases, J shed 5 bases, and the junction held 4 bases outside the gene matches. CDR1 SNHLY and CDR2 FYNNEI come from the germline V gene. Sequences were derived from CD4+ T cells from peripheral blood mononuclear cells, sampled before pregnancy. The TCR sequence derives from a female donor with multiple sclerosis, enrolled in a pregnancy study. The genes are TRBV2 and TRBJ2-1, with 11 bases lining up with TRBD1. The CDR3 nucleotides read TGTGCCAGCAGTGTGCGGGACAGGGGGGACAATGAGCAGTTCTTC. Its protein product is CASSVRDRGDNEQFF.